This T cell receptor (beta chain) was captured by sequencing in a study of CD8 T cells in ankylosing spondylitis. TCRdb used MiXCR to reprocess the 5' RACE reads, holding one entry per CDR3 protein. The sample lists 30,000 to 45,000 distinct CDR3 sequences, approximately 11% occurring once. This clonotype showed up many times. Its antigen remains unidentified. This CDR3 is 13 amino acids long. V was clipped by 6 bases and J by 7 bases, with 13 bases between them. Germline V gene data show CDR1 as SNHLY and CDR2 as FYNNEI. General study results and limits: Blood from ankylosing spondylitis patients appeared to carry a characteristic roughly 8-variant TCR beta motif. Researchers report that disease-linked clones proved CD8+ and relatively rare in peripheral blood. The clones that were linked to disease were reported to be significantly enriched in matched synovial fluid samples from ankylosing spondylitis patients. Earlier work had already found some motif variants in reactive arthritis synovial fluid and blood.

Sequencing was performed on synovial fluid, either unsorted or a sorted T cell fraction (not recorded which). The rearrangement uses TRBV2 and TRBJ2-1, with no clear D. The sequence came from a male donor with ankylosing spondylitis. The CDR3 nucleotides read TGTGCCAGCAGCGTGACTCTAAGGAATGAGCAGTTCTTC. As protein: CASSVTLRNEQFF.